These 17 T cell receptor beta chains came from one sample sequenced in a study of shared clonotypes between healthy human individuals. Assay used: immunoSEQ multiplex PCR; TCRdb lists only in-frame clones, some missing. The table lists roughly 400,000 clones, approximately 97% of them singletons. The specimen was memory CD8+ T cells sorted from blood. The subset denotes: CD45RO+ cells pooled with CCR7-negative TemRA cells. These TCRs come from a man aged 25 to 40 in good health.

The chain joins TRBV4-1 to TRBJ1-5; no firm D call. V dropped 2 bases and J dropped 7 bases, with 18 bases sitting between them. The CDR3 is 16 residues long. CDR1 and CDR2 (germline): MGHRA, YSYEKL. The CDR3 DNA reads TGCGCCAGCAGCCAACCCCTGGCGAGTGGAGGCCAGCCCCAGCATTTT. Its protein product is CASSQPLASGGQPQHF.

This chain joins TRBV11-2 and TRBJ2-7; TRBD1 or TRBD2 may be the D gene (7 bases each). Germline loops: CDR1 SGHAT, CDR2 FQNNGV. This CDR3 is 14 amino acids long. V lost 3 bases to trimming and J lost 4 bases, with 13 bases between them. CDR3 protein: CASSLGRGLYEQYF. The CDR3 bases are TGTGCCAGCAGCTTGGGGAGGGGGCTATACGAGCAGTACTTC. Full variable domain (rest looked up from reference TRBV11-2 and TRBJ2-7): EAGVAQSPRYKIIEKRQSVAFWCNPISGHATLYWYQQILGQGPKLLIQFQNNGVVDDSQLPKDRFSAERLKGVDSTLKIQPAKLEDSAVYLCASSLGRGLYEQYFGPGTRLTVT.

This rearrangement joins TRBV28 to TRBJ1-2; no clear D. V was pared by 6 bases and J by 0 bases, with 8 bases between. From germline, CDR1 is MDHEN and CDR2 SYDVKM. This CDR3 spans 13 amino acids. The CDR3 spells CASRSATNYGYTF. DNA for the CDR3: TGTGCCAGCAGGTCAGCTACTAACTATGGCTACACCTTC.

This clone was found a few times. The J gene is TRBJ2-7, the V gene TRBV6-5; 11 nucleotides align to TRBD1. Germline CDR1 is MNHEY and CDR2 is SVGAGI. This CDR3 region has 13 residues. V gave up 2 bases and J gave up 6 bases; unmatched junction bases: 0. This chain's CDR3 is CASSYGTGGEQYF. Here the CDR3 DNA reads TGTGCCAGCAGTTACGGGACAGGGGGCGAGCAGTACTTC.

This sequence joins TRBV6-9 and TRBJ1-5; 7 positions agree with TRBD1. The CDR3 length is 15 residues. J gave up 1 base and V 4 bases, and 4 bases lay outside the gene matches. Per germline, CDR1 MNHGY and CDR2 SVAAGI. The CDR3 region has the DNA TGTGCCAGCAGTTGCTCACAGGGGAGCAATCAGCCCCAGCATTTT. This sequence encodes CASSCSQGSNQPQHF.

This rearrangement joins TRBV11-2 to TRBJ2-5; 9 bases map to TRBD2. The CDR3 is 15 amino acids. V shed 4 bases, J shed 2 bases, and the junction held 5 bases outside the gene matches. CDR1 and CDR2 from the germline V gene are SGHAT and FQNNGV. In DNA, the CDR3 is TGTGCCAGCAGCTCCGGGACTAGCTGGCAAGAGACCCAGTACTTC. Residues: CASSSGTSWQETQYF.

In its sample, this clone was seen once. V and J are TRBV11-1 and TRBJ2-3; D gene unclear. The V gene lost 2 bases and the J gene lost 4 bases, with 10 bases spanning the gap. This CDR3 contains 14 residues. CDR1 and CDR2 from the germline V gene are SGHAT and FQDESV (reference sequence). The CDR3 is CASSLRAVADTQYF. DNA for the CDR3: TGTGCCAGCAGCTTAAGGGCAGTCGCAGATACGCAGTATTTT.

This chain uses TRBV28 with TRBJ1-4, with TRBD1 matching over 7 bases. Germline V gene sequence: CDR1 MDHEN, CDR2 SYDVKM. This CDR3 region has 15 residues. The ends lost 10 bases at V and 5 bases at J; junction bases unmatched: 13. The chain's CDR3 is CATTSLGTVNEKLFF. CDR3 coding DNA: TGTGCCACCACCTCCCTCGGGACAGTCAATGAAAAACTGTTTTTT.

CDR3 DNA: TGTGCCAGCAGTTATTTCCCCTATAGCACGTATGAGCAGTTCTTC. Amino acids: CASSYFPYSTYEQFF. The chain combines TRBV6-5 with TRBJ2-1; D is undetermined. Trimming stripped 3 bases from V and 8 bases from J, with 17 bases between. There are 15 residues in the CDR3. Germline lookup yields CDR1 MNHEY and CDR2 SVGAGI.

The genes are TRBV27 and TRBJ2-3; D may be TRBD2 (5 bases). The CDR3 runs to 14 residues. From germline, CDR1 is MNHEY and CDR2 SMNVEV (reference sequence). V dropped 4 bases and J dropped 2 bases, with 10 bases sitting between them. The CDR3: CASSSRDVTDTQYF. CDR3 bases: TGTGCCAGCAGTTCCCGGGATGTCACAGATACGCAGTATTTT.

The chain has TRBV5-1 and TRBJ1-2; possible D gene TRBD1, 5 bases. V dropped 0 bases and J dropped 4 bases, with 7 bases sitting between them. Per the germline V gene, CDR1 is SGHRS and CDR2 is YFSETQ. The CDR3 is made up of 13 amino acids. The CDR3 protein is CASSLVQGYGYTF. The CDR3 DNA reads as TGCGCCAGCAGCTTGGTTCAGGGCTATGGCTACACCTTC.

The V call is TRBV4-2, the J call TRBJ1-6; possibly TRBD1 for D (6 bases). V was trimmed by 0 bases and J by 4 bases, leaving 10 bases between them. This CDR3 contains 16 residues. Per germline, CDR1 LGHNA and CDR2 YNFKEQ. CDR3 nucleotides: TGTGCCAGCAGCCAAGATGCAGGACAGTATAATTCACCCCTCCACTTT. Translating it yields CASSQDAGQYNSPLHF.

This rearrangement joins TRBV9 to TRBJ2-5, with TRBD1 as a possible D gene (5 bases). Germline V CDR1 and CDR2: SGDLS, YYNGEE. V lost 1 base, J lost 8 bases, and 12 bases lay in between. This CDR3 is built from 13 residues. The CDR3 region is CASSVQQDTTQYF. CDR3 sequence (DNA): TGTGCCAGCAGCGTACAACAGGACACAACCCAGTACTTC.

The CDR3 coding sequence is TGCGCCAGCAGCTTGGGACCGGTGGCGGGGACAGATACGCAGTATTTT. It specifies CASSLGPVAGTDTQYF. The chain is built from TRBV5-1 and TRBJ2-3; tentatively, D is TRBD2 (6 bases). Germline CDR1 SGHRS, CDR2 YFSETQ. Trimming shortened V by 0 bases and J by 3 bases, and 14 bases separated the two germline ends. The CDR3 extends over 16 amino acids.

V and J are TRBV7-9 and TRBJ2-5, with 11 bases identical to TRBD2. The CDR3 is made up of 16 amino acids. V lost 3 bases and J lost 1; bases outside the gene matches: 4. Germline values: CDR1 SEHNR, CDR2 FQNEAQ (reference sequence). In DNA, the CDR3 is TGTGCCAGCAGCTTCACTAGCGGGAGTCCCCAAGAGACCCAGTACTTC. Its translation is CASSFTSGSPQETQYF.

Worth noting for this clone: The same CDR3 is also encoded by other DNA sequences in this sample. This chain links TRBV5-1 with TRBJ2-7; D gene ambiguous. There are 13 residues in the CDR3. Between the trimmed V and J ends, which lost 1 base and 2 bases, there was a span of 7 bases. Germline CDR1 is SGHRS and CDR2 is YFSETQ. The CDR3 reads CASSLNGPYEQYF. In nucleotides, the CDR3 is TGCGCCAGCAGCTTGAACGGCCCCTACGAGCAGTACTTC. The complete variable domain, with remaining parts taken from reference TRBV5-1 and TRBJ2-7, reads KAGVTQTPRYLIKTRGQQVTLSCSPISGHRSVSWYQQTPGQGLQFLFEYFSETQRNKGNFPGRFSGRQFSNSRSEMNVSTLELGDSALYLCASSLNGPYEQYFGPGTRLTVT.

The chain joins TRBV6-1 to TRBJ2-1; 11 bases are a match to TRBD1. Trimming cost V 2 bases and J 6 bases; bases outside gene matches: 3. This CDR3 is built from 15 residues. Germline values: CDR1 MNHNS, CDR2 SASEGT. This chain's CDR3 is CASSETGTGGNEQFF. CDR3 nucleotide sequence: TGTGCCAGCAGTGAAACCGGGACAGGGGGCAATGAGCAGTTCTTC.